The 2 T cell receptor beta chains listed next were all sequenced from one sample in a study of cytomegalovirus exposure and HLA in healthy donors. PCR involved 60 Vbeta and 13 Jbeta primers. Repertoires were generated with immunoSEQ multiplex PCR, while TCRdb's copy carries only in-frame clones and drops some. The sample lists 100,000 to 150,000 clones, about three quarters seen once, with approximately 2.9% in the top ten. The sequenced sample consisted of PBMCs. Receptors originate from a human donor in good health.

This chain joins TRBV27 and TRBJ2-2, with no clear D. CDR3 size: 16 residues. Germline CDR1 is MNHEY and CDR2 is SMNVEV (reference sequence). The germline V and J ends were trimmed by 3 bases and 2 bases, with 13 bases remaining between them. Here the CDR3 reads CASSFSDSRNTGELFF. CDR3 sequence (DNA): TGTGCCAGCAGTTTCAGCGACTCCCGTAACACCGGGGAGCTGTTTTTT.

The chain recombines TRBV6-1 with TRBJ2-6; D gene ambiguous. V was trimmed by 10 bases and J by 2 bases, leaving 9 bases between them. Germline V lookup: CDR1 MNHNS, CDR2 SASEGT. The CDR3 is 13 amino acids. CDR3 loop: CATNRAGANVLTF. The DNA of the CDR3 is TGTGCCACCAACAGAGCTGGGGCCAACGTCCTGACTTTC.